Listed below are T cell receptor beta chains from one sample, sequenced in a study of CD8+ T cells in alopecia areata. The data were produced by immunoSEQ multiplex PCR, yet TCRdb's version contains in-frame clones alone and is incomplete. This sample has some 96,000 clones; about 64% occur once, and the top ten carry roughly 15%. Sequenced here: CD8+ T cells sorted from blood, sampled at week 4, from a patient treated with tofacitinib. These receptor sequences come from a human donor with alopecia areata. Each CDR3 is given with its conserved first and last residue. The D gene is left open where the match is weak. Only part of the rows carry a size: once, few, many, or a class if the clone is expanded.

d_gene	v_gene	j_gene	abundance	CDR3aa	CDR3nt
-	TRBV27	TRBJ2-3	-	CASSLGTDTQYF	TGTGCCAGCAGTTTAGGCACAGATACGCAGTATTTT
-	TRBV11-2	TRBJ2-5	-	CASSGPQETQYF	TGTGCCAGCAGCGGTCCTCAAGAGACCCAGTACTTC
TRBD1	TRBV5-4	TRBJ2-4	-	CASSPGQGLAKNIQYF	TGTGCCAGCAGCCCCGGACAGGGATTAGCCAAAAACATTCAGTACTTC
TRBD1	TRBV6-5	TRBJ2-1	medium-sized	CASMTGGSNEQFF	TGTGCCAGCATGACAGGGGGAAGCAATGAGCAGTTCTTC
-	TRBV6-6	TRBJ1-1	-	CASSYSPREWAFF	TGTGCCAGCAGTTACTCGCCGAGGGAGTGGGCTTTCTTT
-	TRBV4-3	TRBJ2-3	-	CASSRLKGDTQYF	TGCGCCAGCAGCCGCCTCAAGGGGGATACGCAGTATTTT
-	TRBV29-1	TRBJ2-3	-	CSVVEDTQYF	TGCAGCGTTGTCGAAGATACGCAGTATTTT
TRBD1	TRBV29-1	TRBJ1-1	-	CSVRQGAGEAFF	TGCAGCGTCCGACAGGGGGCCGGTGAAGCTTTCTTT
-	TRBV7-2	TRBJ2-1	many	CASSYLASSYNEQFF	TGTGCCAGCAGCTACCTAGCGAGCTCCTACAATGAGCAGTTCTTC
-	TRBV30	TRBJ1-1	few	CAWSVNTEAFF	TGTGCCTGGTCGGTGAACACTGAAGCTTTCTTT
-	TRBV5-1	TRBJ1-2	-	CASSFGGVSYGYTF	TGCGCCAGCAGCTTCGGAGGGGTTAGCTATGGCTACACCTTC
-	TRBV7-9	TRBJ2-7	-	CASSLHLGPQSYEQYF	TGTGCCAGCAGCCTCCACTTGGGCCCTCAGTCCTACGAGCAGTACTTC
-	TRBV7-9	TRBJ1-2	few	CASSLESRGYTF	TGTGCCAGCAGCTTAGAGTCCCGTGGCTACACCTTC
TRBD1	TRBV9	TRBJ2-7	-	CASSERQGDYEQYF	TGTGCCAGCAGCGAAAGACAGGGGGACTACGAGCAGTACTTC
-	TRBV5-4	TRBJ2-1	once	CASSREYNEQFF	TGTGCCAGCAGCCGGGAGTACAATGAGCAGTTCTTC
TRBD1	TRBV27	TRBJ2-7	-	CASSLLGGQGTFHEQYF	TGTGCCAGCAGTTTGTTGGGAGGACAGGGGACGTTCCACGAGCAGTACTTC
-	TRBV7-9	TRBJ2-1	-	CASSSTRNNEQFF	TGTGCCAGCAGCAGCACGCGGAACAATGAGCAGTTCTTC
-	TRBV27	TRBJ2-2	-	CASSLLGELFF	TGTGCCAGCAGTTTACTAGGGGAGCTGTTTTTT
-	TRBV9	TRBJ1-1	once	CASSEAGGEAFF	TGTGCCAGCAGCGAAGCAGGCGGTGAAGCTTTCTTT
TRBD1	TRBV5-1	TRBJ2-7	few	CASSQGQGLSYEQYF	TGCGCCAGCAGCCAGGGACAGGGGTTATCCTACGAGCAGTACTTC
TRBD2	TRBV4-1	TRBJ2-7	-	CASSQDPILAGIIHEQYF	TGCGCCAGCAGCCAAGACCCAATCCTAGCGGGTATAATCCACGAGCAGTACTTC
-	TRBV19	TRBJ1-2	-	CASSDWTEDINYGYTF	TGTGCCAGTAGTGACTGGACTGAAGATATCAACTATGGCTACACCTTC
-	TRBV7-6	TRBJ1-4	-	CASSTRPGPREKLFF	TGTGCCAGCAGCACAAGACCCGGGCCTCGAGAAAAACTGTTTTTT
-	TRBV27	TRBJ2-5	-	CASSLGETQYF	TGTGCCAGCAGTTTGGGAGAGACCCAGTACTTC
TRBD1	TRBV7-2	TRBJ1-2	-	CASSLGTTGGEGYTF	TGTGCCAGCAGCTTAGGGACCACAGGGGGGGAAGGCTACACCTTC
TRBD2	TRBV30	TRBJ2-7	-	CAWDAAGVGYEQYF	TGTGCCTGGGACGCAGCGGGAGTGGGGTACGAGCAGTACTTC
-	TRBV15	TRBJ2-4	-	CATSRDKIPGIAKNIQYF	TGTGCCACCAGCAGAGATAAGATTCCGGGGATAGCCAAAAACATTCAGTACTTC
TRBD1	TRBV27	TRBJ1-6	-	CASSYRGVDALHF	TGTGCCAGCAGTTACAGGGGGGTCGATGCCCTCCACTTT
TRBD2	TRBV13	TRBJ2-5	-	CASSSVASGQVGQYF	TGTGCCAGCAGCTCAGTAGCTAGCGGCCAAGTAGGCCAGTACTTC
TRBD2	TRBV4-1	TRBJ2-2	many	CASSQDGGANTGELFF	TGCGCCAGCAGCCAAGATGGGGGGGCGAACACCGGGGAGCTGTTTTTT
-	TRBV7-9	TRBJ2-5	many	CASSLAAIGETQYF	TGTGCCAGCAGCTTAGCAGCGATCGGGGAGACCCAGTACTTC
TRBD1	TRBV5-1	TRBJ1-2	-	CASSLRTGTDGYTF	TGCGCCAGCAGCTTGAGGACAGGGACCGATGGCTACACCTTC
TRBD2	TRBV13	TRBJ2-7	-	CASSPGLADLYEQYF	TGTGCCAGCAGCCCAGGACTAGCGGACCTATACGAGCAGTACTTC
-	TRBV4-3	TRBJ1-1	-	CASSQEEGGITEAFF	TGCGCCAGCAGCCAAGAGGAGGGGGGCATCACTGAAGCTTTCTTT
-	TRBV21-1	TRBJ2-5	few	CASSRLTQYF	TGTGCCAGCAGCCGCCTAACCCAGTACTTC
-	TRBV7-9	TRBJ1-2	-	CASSLANGYTF	TGTGCCAGCAGCTTAGCAAATGGCTACACCTTC
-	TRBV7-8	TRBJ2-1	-	CASEGGPVDEQFF	TGTGCCAGCGAAGGGGGACCAGTAGATGAGCAGTTCTTC